The 22 T cell receptor beta chains below all came from one sample that was sequenced in a study of tumor-infiltrating lymphocytes in primary liver carcinoma. Blood RNA originated from unsorted whole blood, with germline DNA additionally extracted. The template, roughly 0.45 ug total RNA, yielded TCR beta cDNA made with a constant-region primer. Slightly modified ARM-PCR, run as three nested multiplex PCR rounds, produced the TCR beta libraries. The first two PCR rounds used TRBV1-TRBV30 primers with a Cbeta primer, around 10 cycles each. TCRdb processed the multiplex PCR reads anew with MiXCR; each CDR3 protein has one entry. The sample holds 310,000 or so distinct CDR3 sequences; roughly two thirds are singletons and the top ten take approximately 5.9%. The sequencing sample was made of peripheral blood. These receptors all stem from a man aged 35-49 years with primary liver carcinoma and hepatitis B virus infection.

CDR3 DNA sequence: TGTCTCAGCATCCGAGGGACAGGGGGTGAGACCCAGTACTTC. Translating gives CLSIRGTGGETQYF. This chain connects TRBV11-2 to TRBJ2-5; TRBD1 aligns across 11 bases. Germline-derived CDR1 and CDR2 are SGHAT and FQNNGV. CDR3 length equals 14 residues.

J is TRBJ2-1 and V is TRBV5-1, with 7 bases fitting TRBD1. The CDR3 has 13 residues. Trimming at V came to 7 bases and at J to 10 bases, leaving 11 bases not matched to a gene. Germline CDR1 is SGHRS and CDR2 is YFSETQ. The CDR3 here is CASQKDRAWEQFF. As DNA, the CDR3 is TGCGCCAGCCAAAAAGACAGGGCCTGGGAGCAGTTCTTC.

In its sample, this clonotype was seen many times. The V gene is TRBV11-2, the J gene TRBJ2-2, with TRBD1 matching 8 bases. The germline V gene has CDR1 SGHAT and CDR2 FQNNGV. V was clipped by 2 bases and J by 5 bases; unmatched bases: 4. This CDR3 is 15 amino acids long. The CDR3 is CASSLIQGATGELFF. CDR3 sequence (DNA): TGTGCCAGCAGCTTAATCCAGGGGGCGACCGGGGAGCTGTTTTTT.

This clonotype was counted a few times. The CDR3 DNA follows: TGTGCCAGCAGCCCCCGAACAGCACGGAACGAGCAGTACTTC. Translation: CASSPRTARNEQYF. The chain links TRBV7-9 to TRBJ2-7, with D uncertain. The V gene lost 5 bases and the J gene lost 5 bases, with 16 bases spanning the gap. Germline V gene lookup returns CDR1 SEHNR and CDR2 FQNEAQ (reference sequence). The CDR3 consists of 14 residues.

Details on this clonotype: A read error may produce the germline difference seen at one junction end. This rearrangement joins TRBV11-2 to TRBJ2-5; D not resolved. Germline V lookup: CDR1 SGHAT, CDR2 FQNNGV. The CDR3 runs to 11 residues. CDR3 coding DNA: TGTACCAGCAGCCAACAAGAGACCCTGTACTTC. This codes for CTSSQQETLYF. Looking up the rest from reference TRBV11-2 and TRBJ2-5 gives the full variable domain: EAGVAQSPRYKIIEKRQSVAFWCNPISGHATLYWYQQILGQGPKLLIQFQNNGVVDDSQLPKDRFSAERLKGVDSTLKIQPAKLEDSAVYLCTSSQQETLYFGPGTRLLVL.

In this sample, this clonotype turned up a few times. The gene calls are TRBV6-2 or TRBV6-3 and TRBJ2-1; D call uncertain. The CDR3 is 17 amino acids. Germline CDR1 reads MNHEY; CDR2 reads SVGEGT. Trimming pared 8 bases from V and 3 bases from J, leaving 23 bases between. CDR3 in amino acids: CASDTYADMAHYNEQFF. The CDR3 region has the DNA TGTGCCAGCGACACATATGCCGACATGGCCCACTACAATGAGCAGTTCTTC.

The J gene is TRBJ2-5, the V gene TRBV14; no firm D call. Deletions cut 1 base from V and 5 bases from J, with 14 bases between. In germline, CDR1 is SGHDN, CDR2 FVKESK. The CDR3 consists of 15 residues. The CDR3 DNA is TGTGCCAGCAGCCAAGTTCGGTGTATGGCGGAGACCCAGTACTTC. Its translation: CASSQVRCMAETQYF.

This clonotype was recorded at least ten times. This sequence joins TRBV28 and TRBJ1-6, with D possibly TRBD1 on 5 matching bases. The CDR3 has 12 amino acids. CDR1 MDHEN and CDR2 SYDVKM come from the germline V gene. The germline V and J ends were trimmed by 7 bases and 8 bases, with 9 bases remaining between them. The CDR3 DNA reads as TGTGCCAGCAACCAGGGATATTCACCCCTCCACTTT. This codes for CASNQGYSPLHF.

The chain carries TRBV12-3 or TRBV12-4 and TRBJ2-1, with a possible D match to TRBD2 (6 bases). The ends were cut back, 5 bases at V and 6 bases at J, with 23 bases in the middle. The CDR3 extends over 17 amino acids. CDR3 sequence reads: CASSLELSGWAVNEQFF. The CDR3 nucleotides are TGTGCCAGCAGTCTTGAATTGAGCGGGTGGGCCGTCAATGAGCAGTTCTTC.

A word on this clonotype: One junction end disagrees with the germline gene, perhaps due to a read error. V and J are TRBV4-1 and TRBJ2-3; D might be TRBD1 or TRBD2, each matching 9 bases. Germline V CDR1 and CDR2: MGHRA, YSYEKL. The CDR3 spans 19 residues. The chain's CDR3 is CASRQDLGNRGHSGGTQYF. CDR3 bases: TGCGCCAGCAGACAAGACTTGGGGAACAGGGGGCATAGCGGGGGTACGCAGTATTTT.

Turning to this clonotype: Germline and junction disagree at one end, which may indicate a read error. The rearrangement uses TRBV11-2 and TRBJ2-2; D is unresolved. CDR1 and CDR2 from the germline V gene are SGHAT and FQNNGV. The CDR3 is 13 residues long. The CDR3 region has the DNA TGTGCCAGCAGATCGCAATTCACCGTGGAGCTGTTTTTT. The encoded protein is CASRSQFTVELFF.

The chain combines TRBV11-2 with TRBJ2-1; no definite D call. V lost 5 bases, J lost 4 bases, and 18 bases lay in between. Germline V gene data show CDR1 as SGHAT and CDR2 as FQNNGV. CDR3 size: 16 residues. The CDR3, as DNA: TGTGCCAGCAGCGCCAAGACCCTGGTGCTTTACAATGAGCAGTTCTTC. Translated: CASSAKTLVLYNEQFF.

About this clonotype: With a much larger clone just one base away, this may be a read error. V usage is TRBV6-5 and J usage is TRBJ2-3; D is ambiguous. Germline values: CDR1 MNHEY, CDR2 SVGAGI. The CDR3 runs 15 residues. DNA for the CDR3: TGTGTCAGCAGTTACAGAGGCACCTGGCGTGATACGCAGTATTTT. It encodes CVSSYRGTWRDTQYF.

This clonotype showed up just a few times. The chain uses TRBV28 and TRBJ1-5; D may be TRBD1 (5 bases). The CDR3 is made up of 14 amino acids. V was trimmed by 9 bases and J by 3 bases, leaving 15 bases between them. Germline CDR1 and CDR2: MDHEN and SYDVKM. The CDR3 spells CASGVDSSNQPQHF. CDR3 in DNA: TGTGCCAGTGGCGTTGACAGTTCCAATCAGCCCCAGCATTTT.

In its sample, this clonotype was seen many times. The V gene is TRBV11-3, the J gene TRBJ2-2, with 7 positions matching TRBD1. With V trimmed by 3 bases and J by 4 bases, 2 bases remained unmatched. The CDR3 covers 14 residues. Germline CDR1 and CDR2: SGHNT and YENEEA. Here the CDR3 reads CASSLTGLTGELFF. The CDR3 DNA reads as TGTGCCAGCAGCTTGACAGGGCTCACCGGGGAGCTGTTTTTT.

With regard to this clonotype: The CDR3 ends on some other residue instead of the conserved phenylalanine or tryptophan, so this is likely a read error. The chain carries TRBV11-2 and TRBJ1-1, with D perhaps matching TRBD1 (6 bases). V was pared by 9 bases and J by 4 bases, with 24 bases between. The CDR3 is 16 residues long. Germline CDR1 is SGHAT and CDR2 is FQNNGV. The CDR3 DNA sequence: TGTGCCAGGAGCCGAGGTAGGGCAGGGGTCTTCACTGAAGCTTTCCTT. It translates to CARSRGRAGVFTEAFL.

The table lists this clonotype with a count of one. The genes are TRBV5-1 and TRBJ2-3; D not resolved. Trimming pared 0 bases from V and 2 bases from J, leaving 7 bases between. Germline V CDR1 and CDR2: SGHRS, YFSETQ. This CDR3 has 14 residues. CDR3 nucleotides: TGCGCCAGCAGCTTGGTATCTATCACAGATACGCAGTATTTT. The encoded protein is CASSLVSITDTQYF. Together with reference TRBV5-1 and TRBJ2-3, the CDR3 gives the full variable domain: KAGVTQTPRYLIKTRGQQVTLSCSPISGHRSVSWYQQTPGQGLQFLFEYFSETQRNKGNFPGRFSGRQFSNSRSEMNVSTLELGDSALYLCASSLVSITDTQYFGPGTRLTVL.

The rearrangement uses TRBV5-6 and TRBJ1-6; 8 nucleotides line up with TRBD1. The CDR3 has 14 residues. The germline CDR1 and CDR2 sequences are SGHDT and YYEEEE. Trimming at V came to 0 bases and at J to 7 bases, leaving 0 bases not matched to a gene. This CDR3 reads CASSLGTGNSPLHF. As DNA, the CDR3 is TGTGCCAGCAGCTTGGGGACAGGGAATTCACCCCTCCACTTT.

This clonotype appeared once. A read error may account for a junction end that differs from germline. This chain links TRBV11-2 with TRBJ2-1, with a tentative D call TRBD1 (5 bases). The CDR3 contains 11 residues. Germline CDR1 and CDR2: SGHAT and FQNNGV. The CDR3 region is CASNLGEEQFF. The CDR3 coding sequence is TGTGCCAGCAACTTAGGGGAAGAGCAGTTCTTC. The variable domain in full, with the rest retrieved from reference TRBV11-2 and TRBJ2-1, is EAGVAQSPRYKIIEKRQSVAFWCNPISGHATLYWYQQILGQGPKLLIQFQNNGVVDDSQLPKDRFSAERLKGVDSTLKIQPAKLEDSAVYLCASNLGEEQFFGPGTRLTVL.

This clonotype appeared a few times. The rearrangement joins TRBV6-5 to TRBJ2-7, with 10 bases lining up with TRBD1. Per germline, CDR1 MNHEY and CDR2 SVGAGI. V lost 8 bases to trimming and J lost 5 bases; unmatched junction nucleotides: 9. The CDR3 has 14 residues. DNA for the CDR3: TGTGCCAGCGGCAGGGACAGGGGAGGCCACGAGCAGTACTTC. It encodes CASGRDRGGHEQYF.

As concerns this clonotype: At one boundary the junction diverges from the germline segment, which might be a read error. The genes are TRBV6-6 and TRBJ2-7, with TRBD1 matching over 10 bases. From germline, CDR1 is MNHNY and CDR2 SVGAGI (reference sequence). The CDR3 has 16 residues. The CDR3 sequence: CANSKAPGTGVYEQHF. The CDR3 DNA follows: TGTGCCAACAGTAAAGCCCCCGGGACAGGGGTCTACGAGCAGCACTTC.

About this clonotype itself: The junction differs from germline at one of its ends, possibly a read error. This rearrangement joins TRBV6-5 to TRBJ2-1, with D possibly matching TRBD1 (5 bases). The CDR3 has 15 residues. Germline V CDR1 and CDR2: MNHEY, SVGAGI. The CDR3 spells CASNYLTGLYNEQFF. DNA for the CDR3: TGTGCCAGCAATTACCTTACAGGCCTCTACAATGAGCAGTTCTTC.